This record concerns one T cell receptor beta chain sequence. Its binding antigen is unknown. No base qualities exist here, and no much larger clone lies one base off it. This sample is drawn from a study of T cell repertoires in cytomegalovirus infection (dated by TCRdb to between 2017 and 2020). Background on the whole study: The peptide stimulations were aimed at well-studied HLA-B-restricted epitopes as well as recently identified HLA-C-restricted CMV epitopes, whose presentation resists viral immunomodulation. Donor HLA type was relevant to the analysis, as public TCR beta signatures indicated carriage of CMV infection together with the matching HLA type. Results the study describes overall, beyond this receptor: Cumulative frequency of public TCR beta family members discriminated carriers of CMV infection plus the relevant HLA type in this cohort and an independent 352-donor cohort. The ex vivo response was dominated by HLA-C-restricted CMV-specific TCR beta clonotypes, which also provided the single most frequent clonotype in two of eight donors.

What the treatment or condition label conveys for this sample: in vitro stimulation with specific CMV peptide epitopes to enrich CMV-specific T cells. Instrument on record: Illumina HiSeq 1500. TCRdb took the public reads, trimmed them with fastp at Q25, ran MiXCR for clone calling and kept in-frame beta chains. Here each entry gathers all rows of one CDR3 protein and keeps the most common genes and DNA. This sample gives hundreds of thousands of distinct CDR3 sequences in total; roughly 31% of them show up just once. More than 13% of the sample goes to the ten largest clones. The CDR1 and CDR2 encoded by the germline V gene are SGHAT and FQNNGV. V is clipped by 2 bases and J by 7 bases, and the sequence between their germline boundaries is 12 bases long. The CDR3 sequence holds 15 residues, the cysteine and phenylalanine included. The retained sequence is limited to the CDR3, 45 bases, with the frame set at the first base.

This clonotype was sampled from a human donor in good health (CMV status not recorded). Some clones in this sample may be carry-over from other donors' samples. The sequencing used cultured CD8+ T cells from PBMCs, collected from culture after CMV antigen stimulation. The rearrangement combines TRBV11-2 with TRBJ1-6; no D gene is confidently identified. The DNA reads TGTGCCAGCAGCTTAACGGTGGACTTCAATTCACCCCTCCACTTT. This translates into CASSLTVDFNSPLHF.